What follows is one T cell receptor beta chain and its context. A junction boundary mismatches the germline segment, possibly from a read error. This sample is part of a study of tumor-infiltrating lymphocytes in primary liver carcinoma. The germline CDR1 and CDR2 sequences are MNHNS and SASEGT. The CDR3 covers 16 residues. Using a constant-region primer together with ProtoScript II reverse transcriptase, TCR beta cDNA was made from approximately 500 ng of total RNA. The TCR beta library was amplified through three nested multiplex PCR rounds in a modified ARM-PCR procedure. For around 9 cycles apiece, the opening two PCR rounds ran with TRBV1-TRBV30 forward primers and a C-beta reverse primer. TCRdb recomputed calls from the multiplex PCR reads with MiXCR, one row per CDR3 protein. Of roughly 32,000 distinct CDR3 sequences in the sample, over 65% were seen once. The source material, 20-30 mg of unsorted bulk tissue, was used to co-extract RNA and DNA.

The chain has TRBV6-1 and TRBJ2-2, with 9 bases aligning to TRBD2. This receptor was identified in a man aged 35-49 years with primary liver carcinoma and hepatitis B virus infection. Sequences were obtained from liver tumor tissue from sampling region 4. Specified subset: tumor region T4, right-lateral pole. CDR3 DNA: TGTGTCAGCAGCGAGGAGGCGGGAGGGAGCACCGGGGAACTGTTTTTT. It encodes CVSSEEAGGSTGELFF.